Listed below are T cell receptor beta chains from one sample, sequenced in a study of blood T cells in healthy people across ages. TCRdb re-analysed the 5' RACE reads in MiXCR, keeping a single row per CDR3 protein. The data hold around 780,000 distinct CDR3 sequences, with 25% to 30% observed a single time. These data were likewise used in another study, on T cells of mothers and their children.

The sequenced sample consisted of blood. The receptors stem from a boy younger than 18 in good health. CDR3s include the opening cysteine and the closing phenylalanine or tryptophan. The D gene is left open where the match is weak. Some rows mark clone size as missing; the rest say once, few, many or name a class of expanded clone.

CDR3 protein: CASSLAPLAGNSYEQYF; CDR3 DNA: TGTGCCAGCAGCTTAGCACCGCTGGCAGGGAACTCCTACGAGCAGTACTTC; D gene: .; V gene: TRBV7-2; clone size: few; J gene: TRBJ2-7
CDR3 protein: CASSQEGRLSHEQYF; CDR3 DNA: TGTGCCAGCAGCCAAGAGGGACGGTTGTCTCACGAGCAGTACTTC; D gene: .; V gene: TRBV3-1; clone size: .; J gene: TRBJ2-7
CDR3 protein: CASRTSGGGDEQFF; CDR3 DNA: TGCGCCAGCAGGACTAGCGGGGGGGGCGATGAGCAGTTCTTC; D gene: TRBD2; V gene: TRBV10-2; clone size: few; J gene: TRBJ2-1
CDR3 protein: CASRGERNTGELFF; CDR3 DNA: TGTGCCAGCAGGGGCGAAAGGAACACCGGGGAGCTGTTTTTT; D gene: .; V gene: TRBV2; clone size: many; J gene: TRBJ2-2
CDR3 protein: CSARDPFEAGSSYNEQFF; CDR3 DNA: TGCAGTGCTAGAGACCCCTTCGAGGCGGGGAGCTCCTACAATGAGCAGTTCTTC; D gene: .; V gene: TRBV20-1; clone size: .; J gene: TRBJ2-1
CDR3 protein: CASTLSRGLDTQYF; CDR3 DNA: TGTGCCTCGACCTTGTCACGTGGGTTGGATACGCAGTATTTT; D gene: .; V gene: TRBV10-3; clone size: .; J gene: TRBJ2-3
CDR3 protein: CASSPREGLEAFF; CDR3 DNA: TGTGCCAGCTCACCAAGGGAGGGCCTTGAAGCTTTCTTT; D gene: .; V gene: TRBV18; clone size: .; J gene: TRBJ1-1
CDR3 protein: CASSQGAPFQYEQYF; CDR3 DNA: TGTGCCAGCAGCCAAGGCGCGCCATTCCAATACGAGCAGTACTTC; D gene: .; V gene: TRBV3-1; clone size: many; J gene: TRBJ2-7
CDR3 protein: CSASGQRSYEQYF; CDR3 DNA: TGCAGTGCTAGCGGACAGAGATCCTACGAGCAGTACTTC; D gene: .; V gene: TRBV20-1; clone size: .; J gene: TRBJ2-7
CDR3 protein: CASSLPGGTGELFF; CDR3 DNA: TGTGCCAGCAGTTTGCCAGGAGGCACCGGGGAGCTGTTTTTT; D gene: .; V gene: TRBV28; clone size: few; J gene: TRBJ2-2
CDR3 protein: CASSQATGEQPQHF; CDR3 DNA: TGCGCCAGCAGCCAAGCGACAGGGGAACAGCCCCAGCATTTT; D gene: TRBD1; V gene: TRBV4-1; clone size: once; J gene: TRBJ1-5
CDR3 protein: CASSPVGNSNQPQHF; CDR3 DNA: TGTGCCAGCAGCCCCGTAGGTAATAGCAATCAGCCCCAGCATTTT; D gene: .; V gene: TRBV6-4; clone size: many; J gene: TRBJ1-5
CDR3 protein: CASSVGRREIRPQHF; CDR3 DNA: TGTGCCAGCAGTGTTGGCCGACGGGAAATCAGGCCCCAGCATTTT; D gene: .; V gene: TRBV2; clone size: .; J gene: TRBJ1-5
CDR3 protein: CSALTGGGEKLFF; CDR3 DNA: TGCAGTGCTCTAACAGGGGGCGGGGAAAAACTGTTTTTT; D gene: TRBD1; V gene: TRBV20-1; clone size: few; J gene: TRBJ1-4
CDR3 protein: CASTGGGHGYTF; CDR3 DNA: TGTGCCAGCACCGGAGGGGGCCATGGCTACACCTTC; D gene: TRBD1; V gene: TRBV9; clone size: .; J gene: TRBJ1-2
CDR3 protein: CASSWGVTGQETQYF; CDR3 DNA: TGTGCCAGCAGTTGGGGGGTGACAGGCCAAGAGACCCAGTACTTC; D gene: .; V gene: TRBV12-3/TRBV12-4; clone size: .; J gene: TRBJ2-5
CDR3 protein: CASRDEVSWHTDTQYF; CDR3 DNA: TGTGCCAGCAGAGACGAAGTGAGCTGGCACACAGATACGCAGTATTTT; D gene: .; V gene: TRBV6-6; clone size: few; J gene: TRBJ2-3
CDR3 protein: CASSFQGISRPQHF; CDR3 DNA: TGTGCCAGCAGCTTCCAGGGGATCTCTCGGCCCCAGCATTTT; D gene: .; V gene: TRBV7-3; clone size: .; J gene: TRBJ1-5
CDR3 protein: CASRDSGDEKLFF; CDR3 DNA: TGTGCCAGCAGGGACAGCGGGGATGAAAAACTGTTTTTT; D gene: .; V gene: TRBV2; clone size: many; J gene: TRBJ1-4
CDR3 protein: CASSRGTGDGNGYTF; CDR3 DNA: TGTGCCAGCAGCCGGGGGACAGGGGATGGGAATGGCTACACCTTC; D gene: TRBD1; V gene: TRBV7-6; clone size: .; J gene: TRBJ1-2
CDR3 protein: CASSSHGGLSYEQYF; CDR3 DNA: TGTGCCAGCAGCTCCCATGGGGGGCTATCCTACGAGCAGTACTTC; D gene: .; V gene: TRBV14; clone size: few; J gene: TRBJ2-7
CDR3 protein: CASSLSVPNEQFF; CDR3 DNA: TGTGCCAGCAGCTTATCCGTGCCCAACGAGCAGTTCTTC; D gene: .; V gene: TRBV7-2; clone size: few; J gene: TRBJ2-1
CDR3 protein: CASSLSGMYGYTF; CDR3 DNA: TGTGCCAGCAGTTTATCCGGGATGTATGGCTACACCTTC; D gene: .; V gene: TRBV12-3/TRBV12-4; clone size: .; J gene: TRBJ1-2
CDR3 protein: CTSSYYEERGGNEQFF; CDR3 DNA: TGTACCAGCAGTTACTACGAGGAGCGGGGGGGCAATGAGCAGTTCTTC; D gene: TRBD2; V gene: TRBV6-5; clone size: few; J gene: TRBJ2-1
CDR3 protein: CASSQIKGTSGTHEQFF; CDR3 DNA: TGTGCCAGCAGCCAAATCAAGGGGACTAGCGGTACCCACGAGCAGTTCTTC; D gene: TRBD2; V gene: TRBV4-2; clone size: .; J gene: TRBJ2-1
CDR3 protein: CASSLAASGSYEQYF; CDR3 DNA: TGTGCCAGCAGCTTAGCGGCTAGCGGATCCTACGAGCAGTACTTC; D gene: TRBD2; V gene: TRBV7-3; clone size: many; J gene: TRBJ2-7
CDR3 protein: CSVEEGQSHEQFF; CDR3 DNA: TGCAGCGTTGAAGAGGGACAGTCCCATGAGCAGTTCTTC; D gene: TRBD1; V gene: TRBV29-1; clone size: .; J gene: TRBJ2-1
CDR3 protein: CASSLSDRDGEKLFF; CDR3 DNA: TGTGCCAGCAGCTTATCCGATCGGGACGGTGAAAAACTGTTTTTT; D gene: .; V gene: TRBV7-9; clone size: few; J gene: TRBJ1-4
CDR3 protein: CASSLSGTGYTEAFF; CDR3 DNA: TGCGCCAGCAGCCTTTCCGGGACAGGGTACACTGAAGCTTTCTTT; D gene: TRBD1; V gene: TRBV5-1; clone size: .; J gene: TRBJ1-1
CDR3 protein: CASRIGLAGAYEQYF; CDR3 DNA: TGCGCCAGCAGAATAGGACTAGCGGGAGCCTACGAGCAGTACTTC; D gene: TRBD2; V gene: TRBV5-1; clone size: once; J gene: TRBJ2-7
CDR3 protein: CATSDPAGPSGGASGHEQFF; CDR3 DNA: TGTGCCACCAGTGACCCTGCCGGCCCCAGCGGGGGGGCTTCGGGGCATGAGCAGTTCTTC; D gene: TRBD2; V gene: TRBV24-1; clone size: .; J gene: TRBJ2-1
CDR3 protein: CSARVMWGGGSGGENIQYF; CDR3 DNA: TGCAGTGCTAGAGTAATGTGGGGCGGGGGAAGTGGTGGCGAAAACATTCAGTACTTC; D gene: TRBD2; V gene: TRBV20-1; clone size: .; J gene: TRBJ2-4
CDR3 protein: CASSSTSGGSQETQYF; CDR3 DNA: TGTGCCAGCAGCTCGACTAGCGGGGGGTCCCAAGAGACCCAGTACTTC; D gene: TRBD2; V gene: TRBV7-6; clone size: few; J gene: TRBJ2-5
CDR3 protein: CASSGGPGMNTEAFF; CDR3 DNA: TGTGCCAGCAGCGGGGGCCCAGGGATGAACACTGAAGCTTTCTTT; D gene: .; V gene: TRBV7-9; clone size: .; J gene: TRBJ1-1
CDR3 protein: CASSLVKTGQGNIQYF; CDR3 DNA: TGCGCCAGCAGCTTGGTCAAAACGGGGCAGGGAAACATTCAGTACTTC; D gene: .; V gene: TRBV5-1; clone size: .; J gene: TRBJ2-4
CDR3 protein: CASSSSVGGGYTF; CDR3 DNA: TGCGCCAGCAGCTCCTCCGTGGGGGGTGGCTACACCTTC; D gene: .; V gene: TRBV5-1; clone size: few; J gene: TRBJ1-2
CDR3 protein: CASSRTSGHETQYF; CDR3 DNA: TGTGCCAGCAGCCGGACTAGCGGCCACGAGACCCAGTACTTC; D gene: TRBD2; V gene: TRBV13; clone size: few; J gene: TRBJ2-5
CDR3 protein: CASGRGGDWQETQYF; CDR3 DNA: TGTGCCAGTGGCCGCGGGGGGGATTGGCAAGAGACCCAGTACTTC; D gene: TRBD2; V gene: TRBV27; clone size: .; J gene: TRBJ2-5
CDR3 protein: CASSPEGVSYNEQFF; CDR3 DNA: TGTGCCAGCAGCCCCGAGGGGGTCTCCTACAATGAGCAGTTCTTC; D gene: .; V gene: TRBV9; clone size: few; J gene: TRBJ2-1
CDR3 protein: CASSPVTGTSYGQYF; CDR3 DNA: TGTGCCAGCTCACCAGTCACAGGAACCTCCTACGGGCAGTACTTC; D gene: .; V gene: TRBV18; clone size: .; J gene: TRBJ2-7
CDR3 protein: CASSRGGGPLNYGYTF; CDR3 DNA: TGTGCCAGCAGCCGAGGAGGAGGTCCGCTTAACTATGGCTACACCTTC; D gene: .; V gene: TRBV3-1; clone size: .; J gene: TRBJ1-2
CDR3 protein: CGASPGGATTNEKLFF; CDR3 DNA: TGCGGTGCTAGTCCGGGGGGGGCCACAACTAATGAAAAACTGTTTTTT; D gene: .; V gene: TRBV20-1; clone size: few; J gene: TRBJ1-4
CDR3 protein: CASSLTAGGYTF; CDR3 DNA: TGTGCCAGCAGCTTGACGGCAGGGGGCTACACCTTC; D gene: .; V gene: TRBV7-9; clone size: many; J gene: TRBJ1-2
CDR3 protein: CASSYSAETAKNIQYF; CDR3 DNA: TGTGCCAGCAGTTATTCGGCTGAGACGGCCAAAAACATTCAGTACTTC; D gene: .; V gene: TRBV6-5; clone size: few; J gene: TRBJ2-4
CDR3 protein: CSVARYTGELFF; CDR3 DNA: TGCAGCGTTGCCCGCTACACCGGGGAGCTGTTTTTT; D gene: .; V gene: TRBV29-1; clone size: .; J gene: TRBJ2-2
CDR3 protein: CAMDGGTGELFF; CDR3 DNA: TGTGCCATGGACGGGGGCACCGGGGAGCTGTTTTTT; D gene: .; V gene: TRBV28; clone size: few; J gene: TRBJ2-2
CDR3 protein: CASSQVEGSSYEQYF; CDR3 DNA: TGCGCCAGCAGCCAGGTTGAGGGGAGCTCCTACGAGCAGTACTTC; D gene: .; V gene: TRBV4-1; clone size: few; J gene: TRBJ2-7
CDR3 protein: CASGLHWDRDPGELFF; CDR3 DNA: TGTGCTAGTGGTTTGCACTGGGACAGGGATCCCGGGGAGCTGTTTTTT; D gene: TRBD1; V gene: TRBV12-5; clone size: many; J gene: TRBJ2-2
CDR3 protein: CDSTEIGGAFYEQYF; CDR3 DNA: TGTGACAGCACCGAAATCGGGGGTGCCTTCTACGAGCAGTACTTC; D gene: .; V gene: TRBV28; clone size: .; J gene: TRBJ2-7
CDR3 protein: CASSYAGTPNEKLFF; CDR3 DNA: TGTGCCAGCAGCTATGCCGGGACACCTAATGAAAAACTGTTTTTT; D gene: .; V gene: TRBV3-1; clone size: .; J gene: TRBJ1-4
CDR3 protein: CSATWGRVNQETQYF; CDR3 DNA: TGCAGTGCTACCTGGGGCAGGGTGAACCAAGAGACCCAGTACTTC; D gene: .; V gene: TRBV20-1; clone size: few; J gene: TRBJ2-5
CDR3 protein: CASSWAGSTGETQYF; CDR3 DNA: TGTGCCAGCAGTTGGGCCGGGAGCACGGGGGAGACCCAGTACTTC; D gene: .; V gene: TRBV12-3/TRBV12-4; clone size: .; J gene: TRBJ2-5
CDR3 protein: CASSISSGGHNPGELFF; CDR3 DNA: TGTGCCAGTAGTATATCGTCCGGCGGCCACAACCCTGGGGAGCTGTTTTTT; D gene: .; V gene: TRBV19; clone size: .; J gene: TRBJ2-2
CDR3 protein: CAIVGDLNNEQFF; CDR3 DNA: TGTGCCATCGTTGGGGATTTGAACAATGAGCAGTTCTTC; D gene: .; V gene: TRBV10-3; clone size: .; J gene: TRBJ2-1
CDR3 protein: CASSLEIGAPGELFF; CDR3 DNA: TGTGCCAGCAGCTTAGAGATTGGTGCGCCCGGGGAGCTGTTTTTT; D gene: .; V gene: TRBV7-6; clone size: .; J gene: TRBJ2-2